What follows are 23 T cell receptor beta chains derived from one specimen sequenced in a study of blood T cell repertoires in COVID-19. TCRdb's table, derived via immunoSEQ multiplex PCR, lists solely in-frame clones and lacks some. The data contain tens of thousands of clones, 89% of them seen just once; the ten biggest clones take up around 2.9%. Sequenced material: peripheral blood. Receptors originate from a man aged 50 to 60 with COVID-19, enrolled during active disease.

The CDR3 DNA is TGTGCCAGCAGCCTCCAGGGACCCCTCCACTTT. This codes for CASSLQGPLHF. V and J are TRBV3-1 (or the pseudogene TRBV3-2) and TRBJ1-6; D is possibly TRBD1 (5 bases). The germline V gene has CDR1 LGHDT and CDR2 YNNKEL (reference sequence). The length of the CDR3 is 11 residues. V lost 4 bases and J 12 bases, leaving 7 bases between the germline ends.

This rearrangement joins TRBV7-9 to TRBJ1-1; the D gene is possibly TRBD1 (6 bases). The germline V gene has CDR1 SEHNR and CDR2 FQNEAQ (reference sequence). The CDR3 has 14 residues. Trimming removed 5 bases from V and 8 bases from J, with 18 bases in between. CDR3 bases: TGTGCCAGCAGCCAAATTCAACAGGGACGGGAAGCTTTCTTT. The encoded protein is CASSQIQQGREAFF.

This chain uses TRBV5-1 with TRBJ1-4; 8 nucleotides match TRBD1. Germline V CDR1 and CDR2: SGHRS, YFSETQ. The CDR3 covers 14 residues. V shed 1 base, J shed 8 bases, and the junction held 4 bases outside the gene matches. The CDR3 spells CASSLQGAREKLFF. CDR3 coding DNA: TGCGCCAGCAGCTTGCAGGGGGCGAGGGAAAAACTGTTTTTT.

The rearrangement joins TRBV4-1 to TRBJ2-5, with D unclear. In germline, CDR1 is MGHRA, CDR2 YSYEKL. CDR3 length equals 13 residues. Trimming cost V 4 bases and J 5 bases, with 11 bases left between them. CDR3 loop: CASSRLPGETQYF. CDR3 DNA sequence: TGCGCCAGCAGCCGCCTTCCCGGGGAGACCCAGTACTTC.

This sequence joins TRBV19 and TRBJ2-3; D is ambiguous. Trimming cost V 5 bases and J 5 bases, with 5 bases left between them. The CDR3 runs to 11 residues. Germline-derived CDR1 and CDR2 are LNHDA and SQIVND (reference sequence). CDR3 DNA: TGTGCCAGTAGTTTCTTAGATACGCAGTATTTT. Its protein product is CASSFLDTQYF.

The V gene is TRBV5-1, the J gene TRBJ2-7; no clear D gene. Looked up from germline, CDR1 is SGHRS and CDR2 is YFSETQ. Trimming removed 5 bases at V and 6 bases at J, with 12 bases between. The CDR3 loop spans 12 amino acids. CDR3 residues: CASRTSRGEQYF. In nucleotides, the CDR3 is TGCGCCAGCAGGACGAGCCGCGGCGAGCAGTACTTC.

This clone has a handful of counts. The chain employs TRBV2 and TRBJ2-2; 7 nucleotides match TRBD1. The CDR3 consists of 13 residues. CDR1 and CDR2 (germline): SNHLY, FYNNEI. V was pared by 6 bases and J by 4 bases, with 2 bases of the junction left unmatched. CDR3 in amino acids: CASRTGSTGELFF. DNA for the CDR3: TGTGCCAGCAGGACAGGGAGCACCGGGGAGCTGTTTTTT.

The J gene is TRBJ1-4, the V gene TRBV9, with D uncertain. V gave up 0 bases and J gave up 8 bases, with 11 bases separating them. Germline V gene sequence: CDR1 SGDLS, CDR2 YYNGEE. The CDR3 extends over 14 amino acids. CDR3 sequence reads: CASSVGWAEEKLFF. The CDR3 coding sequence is TGTGCCAGCAGCGTAGGGTGGGCTGAAGAAAAACTGTTTTTT.

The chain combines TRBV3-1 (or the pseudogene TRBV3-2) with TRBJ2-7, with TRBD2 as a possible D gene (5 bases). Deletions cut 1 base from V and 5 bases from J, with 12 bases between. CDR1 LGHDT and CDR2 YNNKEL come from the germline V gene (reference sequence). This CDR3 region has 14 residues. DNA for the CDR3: TGTGCCAGCAGCCAAGGAGGGTTAGTCAACGAGCAGTACTTC. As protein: CASSQGGLVNEQYF.

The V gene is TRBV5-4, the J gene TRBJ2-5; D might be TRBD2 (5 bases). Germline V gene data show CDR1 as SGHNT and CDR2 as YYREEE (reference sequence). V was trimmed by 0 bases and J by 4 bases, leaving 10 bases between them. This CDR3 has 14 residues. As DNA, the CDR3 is TGTGCCAGCAGCTTGGGAGGGATAATAGAGACCCAGTACTTC. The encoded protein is CASSLGGIIETQYF.

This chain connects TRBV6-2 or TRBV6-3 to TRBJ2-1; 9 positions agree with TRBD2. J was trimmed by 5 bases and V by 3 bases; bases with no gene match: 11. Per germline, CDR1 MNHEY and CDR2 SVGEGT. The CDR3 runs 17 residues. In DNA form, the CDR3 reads TGTGCCAGCAGTTATCCGGTTGGCGGGGGGGCCCACAATGAGCAGTTCTTC. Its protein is CASSYPVGGGAHNEQFF.

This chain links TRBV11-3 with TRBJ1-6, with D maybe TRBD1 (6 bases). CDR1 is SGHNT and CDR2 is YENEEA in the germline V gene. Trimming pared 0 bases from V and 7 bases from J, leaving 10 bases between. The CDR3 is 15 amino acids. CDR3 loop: CASSLDLRGNSPLHF. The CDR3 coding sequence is TGTGCCAGCAGCTTAGATTTGAGGGGGAATTCACCCCTCCACTTT.

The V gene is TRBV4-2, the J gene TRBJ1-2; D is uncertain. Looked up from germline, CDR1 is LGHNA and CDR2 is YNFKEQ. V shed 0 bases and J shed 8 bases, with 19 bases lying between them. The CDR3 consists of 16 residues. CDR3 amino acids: CASSQDKARQAGGYTF. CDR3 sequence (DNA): TGTGCCAGCAGCCAAGATAAGGCTCGGCAGGCCGGAGGCTACACCTTC.

The CDR3, as DNA: TGCGCCAGCAGCCACCCTGATTCACCCCTCCACTTT. This translates into CASSHPDSPLHF. The chain combines TRBV4-3 with TRBJ1-6, with D uncertain. The V gene lost 3 bases and the J gene lost 8 bases, with 5 bases spanning the gap. The CDR3 consists of 12 residues. Germline values: CDR1 LGHNA, CDR2 YSLEER.

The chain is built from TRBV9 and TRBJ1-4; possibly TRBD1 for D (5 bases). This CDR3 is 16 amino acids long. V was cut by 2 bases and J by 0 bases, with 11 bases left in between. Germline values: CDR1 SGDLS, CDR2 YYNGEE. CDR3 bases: TGTGCCAGCAGCGTGGTCGGGGACTCAACTAATGAAAAACTGTTTTTT. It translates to CASSVVGDSTNEKLFF.

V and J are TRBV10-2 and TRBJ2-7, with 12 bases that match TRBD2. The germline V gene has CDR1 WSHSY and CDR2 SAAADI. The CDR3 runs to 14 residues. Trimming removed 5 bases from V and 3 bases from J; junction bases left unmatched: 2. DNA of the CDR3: TGCGCCAGCAGTCTAGCGGGGGGGTACTACGAGCAGTACTTC. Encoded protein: CASSLAGGYYEQYF.

The CDR3 DNA is TGTGCCTCCGACCAAGTGCGGGGGTGGGGTGAGCAGTTCTTC. Translation gives CASDQVRGWGEQFF. The rearrangement joins TRBV30 to TRBJ2-1; 7 positions match TRBD2. CDR1 and CDR2 (germline): GTSNPN, SVGIG (reference sequence). CDR3 length: 14 amino acids. Losses at the gene ends were 7 bases for V and 9 bases for J; bases not matched to a gene: 15.

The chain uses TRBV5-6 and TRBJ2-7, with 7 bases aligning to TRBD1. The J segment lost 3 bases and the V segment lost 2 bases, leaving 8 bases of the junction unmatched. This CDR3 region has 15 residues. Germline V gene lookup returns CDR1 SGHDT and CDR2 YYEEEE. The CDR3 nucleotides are TGTGCCAGCAGCTTTCCGGCTGACAGGGTCTACGAGCAGTACTTC. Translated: CASSFPADRVYEQYF.

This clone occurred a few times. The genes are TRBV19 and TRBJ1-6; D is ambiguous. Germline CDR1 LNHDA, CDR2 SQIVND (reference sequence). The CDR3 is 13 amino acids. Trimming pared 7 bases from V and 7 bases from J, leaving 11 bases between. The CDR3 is CASNGPRNSPLHF. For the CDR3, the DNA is TGTGCCAGTAATGGCCCTCGAAATTCACCCCTCCACTTT.

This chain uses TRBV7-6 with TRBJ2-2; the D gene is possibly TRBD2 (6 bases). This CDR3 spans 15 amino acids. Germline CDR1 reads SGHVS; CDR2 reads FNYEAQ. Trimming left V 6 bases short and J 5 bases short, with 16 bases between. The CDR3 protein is CASRRLGEETGELFF. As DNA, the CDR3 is TGTGCCAGCAGGAGACTAGGGGAAGAAACCGGGGAGCTGTTTTTT.

The chain's CDR3 is CASSYSRINEQFF. The CDR3 region has the DNA TGTGCCAGCAGTTACTCCAGAATCAATGAGCAGTTCTTC. The chain links TRBV6-5 to TRBJ2-1; D unresolved. CDR3 length: 13 residues. Germline values: CDR1 MNHEY, CDR2 SVGAGI. The V end was cut by 0 bases, the J end by 6 bases, with 6 bases between.

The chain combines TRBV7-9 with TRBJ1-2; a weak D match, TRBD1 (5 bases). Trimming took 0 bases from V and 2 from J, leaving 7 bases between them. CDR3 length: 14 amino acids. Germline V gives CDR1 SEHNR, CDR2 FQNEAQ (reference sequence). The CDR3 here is CASSLAGGNYGYTF. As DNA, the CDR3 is TGTGCCAGCAGCTTAGCGGGGGGAAACTATGGCTACACCTTC.

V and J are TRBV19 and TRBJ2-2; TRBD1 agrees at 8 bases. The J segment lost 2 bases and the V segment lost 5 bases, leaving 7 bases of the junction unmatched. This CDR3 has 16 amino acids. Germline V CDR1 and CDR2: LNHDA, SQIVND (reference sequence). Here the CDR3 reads CASSFRTGTNTGELFF. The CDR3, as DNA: TGTGCCAGTAGTTTCCGGACAGGGACCAACACCGGGGAGCTGTTTTTT.